This record covers a single T cell receptor (beta chain). Antigen specificity is unknown. The V gene lost 2 bases and the J gene lost 4 bases, with 5 bases spanning the gap. The CDR3 totals 13 residues. CDR1 and CDR2 (germline): MRHNA, SNTAGT. This table comes from immunoSEQ multiplex PCR, and its TCRdb copy is limited to in-frame clones, with some not included. The sample has some 1,900,000 clones; about 95% are singletons. The data originate from a study of shared clonotypes between healthy human individuals. As for the study in general: A donor's plate count was three for CD4 naive and three for CD4 memory; CD8 naive had two and CD8 memory one.

Whole-study findings and limits: The genetic and exposure-history diversity represented was limited by few donors.

CD45RO negativity and positive selection for CCR7 defined naive CD8 cells, a population that excluded terminally differentiated effector memory CD45RA+ cells. The chain carries TRBV6-4 and TRBJ2-2; D remains ambiguous. The TCR was taken from a man in his late teens or twenties in good health. The sample comprised naive CD8+ T cells sorted from blood. The CDR3 loop is CASSDIPTGELFF. DNA of the CDR3: TGTGCCAGCAGTGACATTCCCACCGGGGAGCTGTTTTTT.